This T cell receptor (beta chain) was sequenced during a study of regulatory T cells in long-lasting Graves disease. Trimming removed 7 bases from V and 0 bases from J, with 12 bases in between. This CDR3 comprises 14 residues. The germline V gene has CDR1 MNHNS and CDR2 SASEGT. The time point was: newly diagnosed GD, antithyroid drugs for less than 3 months. Preparation of the TCR library used RNA extracted from PBMCs. Investigators prepared the TCR beta libraries by applying iRepertoire HTBI primers and Arm-PCR of CDR3 regions. TCRdb passed the multiplex PCR reads through MiXCR, listing each CDR3 protein once. The data contain 360,000 or so distinct CDR3 sequences, roughly 12% of them singletons. This clonotype came up a few times. Given the absence of the conserved phenylalanine or tryptophan at the CDR3 end, a read error is likely. The same sample was also used in a study of T cells in Graves' hyperthyroidism and ophthalmopathy.

The rearrangement links TRBV6-1 to TRBJ1-2; no clear D gene. The sample was peripheral blood mononuclear cells (PBMCs), taken at new diagnosis, from a patient treated with antithyroid drugs. The TCR sequence derives from a woman aged 18-35 years with Graves disease. The CDR3 DNA reads TGTGCCAGCACTCGGAGGGCTTCTAACTATGGCTACACCCTC. As protein: CASTRRASNYGYTL.